The 12 T cell receptor beta chains presented below share a single source sample, sequenced in a study of cytomegalovirus exposure and HLA in healthy donors. With 60 Vbeta and 13 Jbeta primers, the PCR was carried out. Clones were sequenced by immunoSEQ multiplex PCR, and TCRdb holds only the in-frame ones, with some missing. The data show approximately 170,000 clones, more than 70% seen once. Sequencing used PBMCs. The receptor set was obtained from a male donor in good health and CMV-seronegative.

About this clone itself: Mismatch with germline at one junction end may stem from a read error. Other DNA sequences within the sample encode an identical CDR3. The genes are TRBV27 and TRBJ2-3; D unresolved. Germline V gene sequence: CDR1 MNHEY, CDR2 SMNVEV (reference sequence). This CDR3 has 15 residues. The CDR3 DNA follows: TGTGCCAGCAGTCCCTATTTTTCCGGCACAGACACGCAGTATTTT. It codes for CASSPYFSGTDTQYF.

The chain has TRBV15 and TRBJ1-2; 8 bases map to TRBD1. The length of the CDR3 is 14 residues. Looked up from germline, CDR1 is LNHNV and CDR2 is YYDKDF (reference sequence). After removal of 4 bases from V and 2 bases from J, the junction contained 3 bases not matched to a gene. The CDR3 region is CATSTYRGNYGYTF. CDR3 DNA: TGTGCCACCAGCACCTACAGGGGGAACTATGGCTACACCTTC.

The chain links TRBV5-1 to TRBJ2-4; 7 nucleotides align to TRBD1. J lost 1 base, V lost 4 bases, and 8 bases had no gene match. This CDR3 spans 16 amino acids. The germline CDR1 and CDR2 sequences are SGHRS and YFSETQ. The chain's CDR3 is CASSPGTEGAKNIQYF. CDR3 coding DNA: TGCGCCAGCAGCCCCGGGACAGAAGGGGCCAAAAACATTCAGTACTTC.

This clone was seen only once. The chain is built from TRBV4-3 and TRBJ2-4, with 7 bases that match TRBD1. There are 16 residues in the CDR3. Germline-derived CDR1 and CDR2 are LGHNA and YSLEER. Trimming removed 1 base from V and 0 bases from J; junction bases left unmatched: 3. The CDR3 loop is CASSQGDSLAKNIQYF. Written as DNA, the CDR3 is TGCGCCAGCAGCCAAGGGGACAGCTTAGCCAAAAACATTCAGTACTTC.

This chain links TRBV19 with TRBJ2-2; 15 nucleotides agree with TRBD2. The CDR3 consists of 17 residues. Per germline, CDR1 LNHDA and CDR2 SQIVND (reference sequence). The V gene end was trimmed by 7 bases and the J gene end by 5 bases; junction bases not matched to a gene: 8. The CDR3 DNA is TGTGCCAGTACCAGCGGGACTAGCGGGGGGAGGACCGGGGAGCTGTTTTTT. It is translated as CASTSGTSGGRTGELFF.

The chain couples TRBV27 to TRBJ1-1; D is possibly TRBD1 (5 bases). Deletions cut 2 bases from V and 3 bases from J, with 10 bases between. Germline loops: CDR1 MNHEY, CDR2 SMNVEV (reference sequence). This CDR3 region has 14 residues. Here the CDR3 reads CASSLKGMDTEAFF. The CDR3 bases are TGTGCCAGCAGTTTAAAGGGGATGGACACTGAAGCTTTCTTT.

The V gene is TRBV28, the J gene TRBJ1-2; TRBD1 matches 8 bases. Looked up from germline, CDR1 is MDHEN and CDR2 is SYDVKM. Trimming removed 3 bases from V and 8 bases from J; junction bases left unmatched: 8. The length of the CDR3 is 14 residues. CDR3 DNA: TGTGCCAGCAGTTTCCCCGTAAGGACAGGGGGCTACACCTTC. This sequence encodes CASSFPVRTGGYTF.

The J gene is TRBJ2-3, the V gene TRBV27, with D hard to call. V was clipped by 3 bases and J by 0 bases, with 13 bases between them. The CDR3 length is 16 residues. Germline-derived CDR1 and CDR2 are MNHEY and SMNVEV (reference sequence). CDR3 coding DNA: TGTGCCAGCAGTTTTCGCCGCAGTGCTAGCACAGATACGCAGTATTTT. It yields the protein CASSFRRSASTDTQYF.

The genes are TRBV27 and TRBJ1-3; D remains ambiguous. CDR1 and CDR2 from the germline V gene are MNHEY and SMNVEV (reference sequence). V was clipped by 6 bases and J by 4 bases, with 13 bases between them. This CDR3 spans 14 amino acids. The CDR3 sequence: CASSPTMRGNTIYF. The CDR3 nucleotides read TGTGCCAGCAGCCCAACAATGAGGGGAAACACCATATATTTT.

The chain uses TRBV5-1 and TRBJ2-3; no definite D call. Trimming stripped 0 bases from V and 4 bases from J, with 9 bases between. Germline V gene data show CDR1 as SGHRS and CDR2 as YFSETQ. CDR3 length equals 14 residues. The CDR3 DNA sequence: TGCGCCAGCAGCTTGGAGAGACAACCAGATACGCAGTATTTT. Translation: CASSLERQPDTQYF.

The chain combines TRBV7-2 with TRBJ2-4; D gene uncertain. CDR3 size: 12 residues. Per the germline V gene, CDR1 is SGHTA and CDR2 is FQGNSA. Trimming removed 2 bases from V and 5 bases from J, with 4 bases in between. The CDR3 region is CASSLPQNIQYF. The DNA of the CDR3 is TGTGCCAGCAGCTTACCTCAAAACATTCAGTACTTC.

The chain joins TRBV9 to TRBJ2-5, with a weak D call TRBD1 (6 bases). This CDR3 is 16 amino acids long. Germline V lookup: CDR1 SGDLS, CDR2 YYNGEE. V was clipped by 0 bases and J by 2 bases, with 14 bases between them. In nucleotides, the CDR3 is TGTGCCAGCAGCGTAGCCTCTAGGACAGTTCAAGAGACCCAGTACTTC. It encodes CASSVASRTVQETQYF.